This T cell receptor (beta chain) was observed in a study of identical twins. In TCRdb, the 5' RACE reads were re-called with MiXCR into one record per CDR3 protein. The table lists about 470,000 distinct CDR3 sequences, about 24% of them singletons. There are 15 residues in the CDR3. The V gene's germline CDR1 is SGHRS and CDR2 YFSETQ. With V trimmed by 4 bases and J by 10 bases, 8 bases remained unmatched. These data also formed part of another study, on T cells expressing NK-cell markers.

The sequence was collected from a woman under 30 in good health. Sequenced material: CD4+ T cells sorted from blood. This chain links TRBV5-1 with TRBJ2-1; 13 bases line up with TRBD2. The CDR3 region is CASSAGLAGPGEQFF. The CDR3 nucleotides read TGCGCCAGCAGCGCGGGACTAGCGGGACCAGGGGAGCAGTTCTTC.